Below, 22 T cell receptor beta chains from the same sample are listed, as sequenced in a study of blood T cell repertoires in COVID-19. Some clones are missing from TCRdb's copy, which holds only in-frame ones; the method was immunoSEQ multiplex PCR. The sample includes fewer than 350,000 clones, approximately 85% of them seen just once. Sequencing was performed on PBMCs or T cells enriched from blood (not recorded which). These receptors all stem from a woman in her 30s who had recovered from COVID-19.

The chain links TRBV5-1 to TRBJ2-3, with TRBD1 identical over 7 bases. Trimming at V came to 0 bases and at J to 4 bases, leaving 14 bases not matched to a gene. This CDR3 spans 18 amino acids. CDR1 and CDR2 from the germline V gene are SGHRS and YFSETQ. The CDR3: CASSLADDRVRGADTQYF. The CDR3, as DNA: TGCGCCAGCAGCTTGGCCGACGACAGGGTAAGGGGAGCAGATACGCAGTATTTT.

The rearrangement uses TRBV7-9 and TRBJ1-1; D perhaps matches TRBD1 (5 bases). CDR3 length equals 14 residues. Germline V gene sequence: CDR1 SEHNR, CDR2 FQNEAQ (reference sequence). Trimming pared 5 bases from V and 0 bases from J, leaving 10 bases between. The CDR3 region has the DNA TGTGCCAGCAGCGGAGGGGCCCTGAACACTGAAGCTTTCTTT. Translating it yields CASSGGALNTEAFF.

The V call is TRBV5-4, the J call TRBJ2-5, with D tentatively TRBD2 (5 bases). Germline CDR1 and CDR2: SGHNT and YYREEE (reference sequence). Trimming shortened V by 4 bases and J by 1 base, and 17 bases separated the two germline ends. The CDR3 contains 16 residues. CDR3 region: CASSTGLLFSQETQYF. The CDR3, as DNA: TGTGCCAGCAGCACTGGACTTCTATTCTCCCAAGAGACCCAGTACTTC.

The rearrangement uses TRBV5-4 and TRBJ2-3; TRBD2 aligns across 7 bases. CDR3 length equals 15 residues. Looked up from germline, CDR1 is SGHNT and CDR2 is YYREEE (reference sequence). Unmatched junction bases numbered 9, after V lost 4 bases and J lost 4 bases. CDR3 region: CASSERSGGADTQYF. DNA for the CDR3: TGTGCCAGCAGCGAACGGTCGGGAGGAGCAGATACGCAGTATTTT.

CDR3 sequence: CASSDRVTDTQYF. For the CDR3, the DNA is TGTGCCAGCAGCGATAGAGTAACAGATACGCAGTATTTT. The V gene is TRBV9, the J gene TRBJ2-3; D gene unclear. Germline V gene sequence: CDR1 SGDLS, CDR2 YYNGEE. V was clipped by 3 bases and J by 3 bases, with 8 bases between them. The CDR3 spans 13 residues.

The genes are TRBV24-1 and TRBJ2-1; 9 bases agree with TRBD1. Germline CDR1 and CDR2: KGHDR and SFDVKD. V gave up 8 bases and J gave up 8 bases; unmatched junction bases: 9. The CDR3 has 14 residues. Here the CDR3 DNA reads TGTGCCACCATGGCCGGGACAGGGAAAGATGAGCAGTTCTTC. Translated: CATMAGTGKDEQFF.

The count of this clone is one. The V and J genes are TRBV9 and TRBJ2-1; D might be TRBD2 (6 bases). Trimming took 4 bases from V and 2 from J, leaving 22 bases between them. The CDR3 consists of 18 residues. Germline V gives CDR1 SGDLS, CDR2 YYNGEE. Here the CDR3 reads CASSPRDGSAGPYNEQFF. The CDR3, as DNA: TGTGCCAGCAGCCCACGGGACGGGTCCGCGGGGCCCTACAATGAGCAGTTCTTC.

This chain uses TRBV6-2 or TRBV6-3 with TRBJ1-5; possible D gene TRBD1, 5 bases. The CDR3 sequence is 14 residues long. V was shortened by 3 bases and J by 1 base, with 7 bases between the two germline ends. CDR1 is MNHEY and CDR2 is SVGEGT in the germline V gene. CDR3 nucleotide sequence: TGTGCCAGCAGTTATTGGGGCAGCAATCAGCCCCAGCATTTT. Translating gives CASSYWGSNQPQHF.

This clone was seen a single time. The CDR3 DNA sequence: TGCGCCAGCAGCAACAGGGGACCAGTGAACACTGAAGCTTTCTTT. It yields the protein CASSNRGPVNTEAFF. The chain recombines TRBV5-1 with TRBJ1-1; 7 nucleotides match TRBD1. V was clipped by 4 bases and J by 0 bases; unmatched bases: 6. This CDR3 has 15 residues. Germline-derived CDR1 and CDR2 are SGHRS and YFSETQ.

This chain uses TRBV30 with TRBJ2-5; 12 bases are a match to TRBD1. The J segment lost 7 bases and the V segment lost 2 bases, leaving 5 bases of the junction unmatched. The CDR3 runs to 14 residues. From germline, CDR1 is GTSNPN and CDR2 SVGIG (reference sequence). The CDR3 is CAWSPGTGGLTQYF. The CDR3, as DNA: TGTGCCTGGAGTCCCGGGACAGGGGGCCTGACCCAGTACTTC.

V is TRBV7-9 and J is TRBJ1-2, with 7 bases aligning to TRBD1. The germline V gene has CDR1 SEHNR and CDR2 FQNEAQ (reference sequence). The junction had 11 bases not matched to a gene; V was cut back by 4 bases and J by 6 bases. The CDR3 spans 15 residues. The CDR3 nucleotides are TGTGCCAGCAGCTCCACCCCCGGGACAGTCGATGGCTACACCTTC. This translates into CASSSTPGTVDGYTF. The full variable domain, rest sourced from reference TRBV7-9 and TRBJ1-2, is DTGVSQNPRHKITKRGQNVTFRCDPISEHNRLYWYRQTLGQGPEFLTYFQNEAQLEKSRLLSDRFSAERPKGSFSTLEIQRTEQGDSAMYLCASSSTPGTVDGYTFGSGTRLTVV.

The gene calls are TRBV6-2 or TRBV6-3 and TRBJ2-7; D unresolved. Trimming removed 0 bases at V and 0 bases at J, with 15 bases between. Germline CDR1 reads MNHEY; CDR2 reads SVGEGT. CDR3 length: 17 residues. CDR3 in DNA: TGTGCCAGCAGTTACTCGAGATTGATGTGGTCCTCCTACGAGCAGTACTTC. Translation gives CASSYSRLMWSSYEQYF.

The rearrangement uses TRBV30 and TRBJ2-1, with D possibly matching TRBD1 (5 bases). The germline V gene encodes CDR1 GTSNPN and CDR2 SVGIG (reference sequence). CDR3 length equals 12 residues. The V end was cut by 4 bases, the J end by 4 bases, with 8 bases between. DNA of the CDR3: TGTGCCTGGACACACAGGTACAATGAGCAGTTCTTC. Protein sequence: CAWTHRYNEQFF.

The J gene is TRBJ1-1, the V gene TRBV18; TRBD1 might be the D (6 bases). In germline, CDR1 is KGHSH, CDR2 LQKENI. The germline V and J ends were trimmed by 2 bases and 3 bases, with 7 bases remaining between them. The CDR3 extends over 13 amino acids. This chain's CDR3 is CASSPTGYTEAFF. The CDR3 bases are TGTGCCAGCTCACCAACAGGGTACACTGAAGCTTTCTTT.

The chain couples TRBV7-2 to TRBJ1-2; 10 positions agree with TRBD1. V shed 1 base, J shed 5 bases, and the junction held 4 bases outside the gene matches. This CDR3 is 15 amino acids long. CDR1 is SGHTA and CDR2 is FQGNSA in the germline V gene. The DNA for the CDR3 is TGTGCCAGCAGCTTAGTGGGGGACAGGGGTTATGGCTACACCTTC. Residues: CASSLVGDRGYGYTF.

The chain carries TRBV7-2 and TRBJ2-3; 8 nucleotides match TRBD2. Germline CDR1 SGHTA, CDR2 FQGNSA. The V and J ends lost 1 base and 1 base, in that order; junction bases with no gene match: 7. CDR3 length: 17 amino acids. DNA for the CDR3: TGTGCCAGCAGCTTAGTTCGGGCGGGGGGTGGCACAGATACGCAGTATTTT. Translation: CASSLVRAGGGTDTQYF.

This clone was found a few times. The chain employs TRBV10-3 and TRBJ2-5; 7 bases fit TRBD2. Per germline, CDR1 ENHRY and CDR2 SYGVKD. The J segment lost 3 bases and the V segment lost 4 bases, leaving 5 bases of the junction unmatched. CDR3 length: 14 residues. This chain's CDR3 is CAISGGGSEETQYF. In DNA form, the CDR3 reads TGTGCCATCAGTGGGGGGGGGTCAGAAGAGACCCAGTACTTC.

The V gene is TRBV18, the J gene TRBJ1-2, with D possibly matching TRBD1 (6 bases). Deletions cut 3 bases from V and 6 bases from J, with 11 bases between. The CDR3 is made up of 13 amino acids. Per the germline V gene, CDR1 is KGHSH and CDR2 is LQKENI. CDR3 sequence (DNA): TGTGCCAGCTCACCTTTACAGGGAGATGGCTACACCTTC. Protein product: CASSPLQGDGYTF.

The chain is built from TRBV2 and TRBJ1-3; no clear D. The V and J ends lost 0 bases and 2 bases respectively, with 11 bases between them. This CDR3 spans 16 amino acids. Per germline, CDR1 SNHLY and CDR2 FYNNEI. CDR3: CASSEAYSTTGNTIYF. The CDR3 DNA follows: TGTGCCAGCAGTGAAGCGTATTCAACTACTGGAAACACCATATATTTT.

The chain uses TRBV7-2 and TRBJ2-1; no clear D. The V and J ends lost 1 base and 5 bases respectively, with 15 bases between them. Looked up from germline, CDR1 is SGHTA and CDR2 is FQGNSA. The length of the CDR3 is 16 residues. The CDR3 bases are TGTGCCAGCAGCTTAGAATTGAGGAGAACGGACAATGAGCAGTTCTTC. The encoded protein is CASSLELRRTDNEQFF.

The chain carries TRBV7-2 and TRBJ1-2; tentatively, D is TRBD1 (6 bases). The germline CDR1 and CDR2 sequences are SGHTA and FQGNSA. There are 13 residues in the CDR3. V gave up 5 bases and J gave up 4 bases, with 11 bases separating them. For the CDR3, the DNA is TGTGCCAGCAGCAGTGGACAGTTCTATGGCTACACCTTC. Its protein is CASSSGQFYGYTF.

The V gene is TRBV2, the J gene TRBJ1-3; D might be TRBD1 (5 bases). Per the germline V gene, CDR1 is SNHLY and CDR2 is FYNNEI. Trimming left V 7 bases short and J 2 bases short, with 15 bases between. This CDR3 has 15 residues. This chain's CDR3 is CASKKLAGTGNTIYF. DNA for the CDR3: TGTGCCAGCAAGAAATTGGCAGGGACTGGAAACACCATATATTTT.